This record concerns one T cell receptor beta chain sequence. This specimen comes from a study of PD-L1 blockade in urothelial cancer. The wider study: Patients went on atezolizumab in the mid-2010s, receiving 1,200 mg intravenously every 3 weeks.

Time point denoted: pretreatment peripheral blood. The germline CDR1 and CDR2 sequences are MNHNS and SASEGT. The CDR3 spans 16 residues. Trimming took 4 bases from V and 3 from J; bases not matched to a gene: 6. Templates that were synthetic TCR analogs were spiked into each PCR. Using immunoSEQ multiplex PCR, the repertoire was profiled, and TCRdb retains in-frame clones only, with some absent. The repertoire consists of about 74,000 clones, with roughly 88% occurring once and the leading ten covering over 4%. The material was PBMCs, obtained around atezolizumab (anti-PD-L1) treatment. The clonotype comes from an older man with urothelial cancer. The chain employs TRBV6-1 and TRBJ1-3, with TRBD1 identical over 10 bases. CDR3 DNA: TGTGCCAGCAGTGTGAGGGGACAGGGGCTTGGAAACACCATATATTTT. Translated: CASSVRGQGLGNTIYF.